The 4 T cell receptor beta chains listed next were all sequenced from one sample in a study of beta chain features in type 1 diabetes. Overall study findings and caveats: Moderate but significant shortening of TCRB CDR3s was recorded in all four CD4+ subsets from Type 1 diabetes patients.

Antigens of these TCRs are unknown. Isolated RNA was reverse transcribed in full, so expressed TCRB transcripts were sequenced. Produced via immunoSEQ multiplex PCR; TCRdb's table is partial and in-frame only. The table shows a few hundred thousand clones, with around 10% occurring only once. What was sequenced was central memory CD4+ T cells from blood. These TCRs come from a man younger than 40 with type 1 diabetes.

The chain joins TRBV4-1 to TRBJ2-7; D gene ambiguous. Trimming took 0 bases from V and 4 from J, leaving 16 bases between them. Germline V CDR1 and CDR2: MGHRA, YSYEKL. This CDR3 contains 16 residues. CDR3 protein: CASSQDLGFNEYEQYF. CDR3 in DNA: TGCGCCAGCAGCCAAGATCTAGGCTTTAACGAATACGAGCAGTACTTC.

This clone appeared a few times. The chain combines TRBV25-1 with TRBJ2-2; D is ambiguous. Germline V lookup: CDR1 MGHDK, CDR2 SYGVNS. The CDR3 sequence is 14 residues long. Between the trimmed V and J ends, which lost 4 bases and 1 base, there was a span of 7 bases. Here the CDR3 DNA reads TGTGCCAGCAGTGGGACGGTGAACACCGGGGAGCTGTTTTTT. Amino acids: CASSGTVNTGELFF.

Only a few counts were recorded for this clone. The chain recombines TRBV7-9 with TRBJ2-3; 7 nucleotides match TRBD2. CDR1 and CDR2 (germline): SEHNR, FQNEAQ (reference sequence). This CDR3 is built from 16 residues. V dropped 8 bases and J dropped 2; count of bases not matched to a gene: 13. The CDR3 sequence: CASRGSSGTPTDTQYF. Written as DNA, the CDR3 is TGTGCCAGCCGTGGGTCTAGCGGTACTCCCACAGATACGCAGTATTTT.

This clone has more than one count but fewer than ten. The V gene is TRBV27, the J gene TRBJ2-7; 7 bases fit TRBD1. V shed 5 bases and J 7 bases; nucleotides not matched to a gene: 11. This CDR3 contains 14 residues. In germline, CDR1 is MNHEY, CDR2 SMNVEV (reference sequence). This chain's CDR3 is CASSGGRGMGEQYF. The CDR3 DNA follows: TGTGCCAGCAGTGGCGGCAGGGGGATGGGGGAGCAGTACTTC.